A single T cell receptor (beta chain) is shown here with its context. The data were obtained in a study of cytomegalovirus exposure and HLA in healthy donors. A multiplex PCR was run with 60 Vbeta primers and 13 Jbeta primers. Clones were read by immunoSEQ multiplex PCR, and TCRdb kept only the in-frame ones, dropping some. The table lists 35,000 to 50,000 clones, with around 7.9% in the top ten. This sequence was found in a male donor in good health and CMV-seronegative. The specimen sequenced was PBMCs.

The CDR3, as DNA: TGTGCCAGCAGCTCCGCAGTCTCTCGCTATGGCTACACCTTC. Protein sequence: CASSSAVSRYGYTF. This chain joins TRBV11-2 and TRBJ1-2; D gene uncertain. With 4 bases removed from V and 4 bases from J, the gap between germline ends came to 13 bases. The CDR3 spans 14 residues. Germline V gives CDR1 SGHAT, CDR2 FQNNGV. Using reference TRBV11-2 and TRBJ1-2 for the parts outside the CDR3, the full variable domain is EAGVAQSPRYKIIEKRQSVAFWCNPISGHATLYWYQQILGQGPKLLIQFQNNGVVDDSQLPKDRFSAERLKGVDSTLKIQPAKLEDSAVYLCASSSAVSRYGYTFGSGTRLTVV.